The subject of this entry is one T cell receptor beta chain. Its antigen is currently unknown. Assay: immunoSEQ multiplex PCR; the TCRdb copy retains only in-frame clones and omits some. The sample shows about 12,000 clones, roughly 90% of them seen only once. CDR3 length equals 18 residues. Germline CDR1 and CDR2: SGHTS and YDEGEE. V was clipped by 2 bases and J by 2 bases; unmatched bases: 11. These data originate in a study of lymphopenia after photon versus proton radiotherapy. Broader study findings: Under photons, naive T cells and diversity fell while effector/memory populations rose.

This TCR came from a man aged 55 to 70 with pancreatic cancer. The input for sequencing was peripheral blood, taken from a patient treated with proton-based radiotherapy. This chain links TRBV5-8 with TRBJ1-5; 9 positions match TRBD1. Written as DNA, the CDR3 is TGTGCCAGCAGCTTTTCGGACAGGGGCCGGAGAGGCAATCAGCCCCAGCATTTT. This translates into CASSFSDRGRRGNQPQHF.